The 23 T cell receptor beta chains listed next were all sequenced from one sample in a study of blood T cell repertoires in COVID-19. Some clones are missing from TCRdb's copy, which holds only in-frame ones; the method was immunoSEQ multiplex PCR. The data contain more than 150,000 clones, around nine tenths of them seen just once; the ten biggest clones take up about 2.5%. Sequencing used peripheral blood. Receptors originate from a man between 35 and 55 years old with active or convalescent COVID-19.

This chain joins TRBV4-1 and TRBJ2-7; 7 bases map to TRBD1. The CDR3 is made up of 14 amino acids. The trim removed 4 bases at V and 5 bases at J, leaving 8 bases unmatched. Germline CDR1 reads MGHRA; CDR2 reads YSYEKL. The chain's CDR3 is CASSRDRAGHEQYF. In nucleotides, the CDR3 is TGCGCCAGCAGCCGGGACAGAGCAGGCCACGAGCAGTACTTC.

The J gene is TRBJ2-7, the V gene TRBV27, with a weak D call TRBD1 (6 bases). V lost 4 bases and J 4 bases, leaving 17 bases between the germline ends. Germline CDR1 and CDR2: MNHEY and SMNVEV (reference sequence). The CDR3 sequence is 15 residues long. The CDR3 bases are TGTGCCAGCAGTTCCCAATCACAGGGTAATTACGAGCAGTACTTC. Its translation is CASSSQSQGNYEQYF.

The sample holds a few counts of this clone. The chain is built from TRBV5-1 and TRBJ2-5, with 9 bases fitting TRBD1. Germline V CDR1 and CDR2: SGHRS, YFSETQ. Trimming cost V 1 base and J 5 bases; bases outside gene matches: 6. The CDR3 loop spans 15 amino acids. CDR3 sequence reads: CASSLWGQGGETQYF. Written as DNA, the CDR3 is TGCGCCAGCAGCTTGTGGGGACAGGGAGGGGAGACCCAGTACTTC.

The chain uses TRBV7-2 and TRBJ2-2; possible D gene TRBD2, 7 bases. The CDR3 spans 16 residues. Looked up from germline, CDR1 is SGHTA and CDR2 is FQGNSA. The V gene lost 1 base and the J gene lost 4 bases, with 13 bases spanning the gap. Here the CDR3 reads CASSLEGGAGTGELFF. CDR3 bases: TGTGCCAGCAGCTTAGAAGGGGGGGCCGGCACCGGGGAGCTGTTTTTT.

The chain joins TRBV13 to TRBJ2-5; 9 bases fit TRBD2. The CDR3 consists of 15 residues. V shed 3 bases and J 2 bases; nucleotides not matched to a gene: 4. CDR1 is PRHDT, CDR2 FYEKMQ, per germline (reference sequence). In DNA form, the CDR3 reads TGTGCCAGCAGCTTCCTGGGACTAGCTCAAGAGACCCAGTACTTC. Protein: CASSFLGLAQETQYF. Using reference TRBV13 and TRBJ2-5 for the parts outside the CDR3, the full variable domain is AAGVIQSPRHLIKEKRETATLKCYPIPRHDTVYWYQQGPGQDPQFLISFYEKMQSDKGSIPDRFSAQQFSDYHSELNMSSLELGDSALYFCASSFLGLAQETQYFGPGTRLLVL.

Here the CDR3 DNA reads TGCAGCGTTGACCGAGGAGGGGACACTGAAGCTTTCTTT. Amino acid sequence: CSVDRGGDTEAFF. The gene calls are TRBV29-1 and TRBJ1-1, with D perhaps TRBD1 (5 bases). Trimming removed 3 bases at V and 3 bases at J, with 11 bases between. The CDR3 has 13 residues. Germline V gene sequence: CDR1 SQVTM, CDR2 ANQGSEA. Using reference TRBV29-1 and TRBJ1-1 for the parts outside the CDR3, the full variable domain is SAVISQKPSRDICQRGTSLTIQCQVDSQVTMMFWYRQQPGQSLTLIATANQGSEATYESGFVIDKFPISRPNLTFSTLTVSNMSPEDSSIYLCSVDRGGDTEAFFGQGTRLTVV.

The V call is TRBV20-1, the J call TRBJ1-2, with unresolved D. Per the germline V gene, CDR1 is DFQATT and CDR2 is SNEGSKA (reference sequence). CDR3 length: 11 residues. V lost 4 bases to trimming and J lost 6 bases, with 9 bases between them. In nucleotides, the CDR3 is TGCAGTGCTACCCTACAGAATGGCTACACCTTC. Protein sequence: CSATLQNGYTF.

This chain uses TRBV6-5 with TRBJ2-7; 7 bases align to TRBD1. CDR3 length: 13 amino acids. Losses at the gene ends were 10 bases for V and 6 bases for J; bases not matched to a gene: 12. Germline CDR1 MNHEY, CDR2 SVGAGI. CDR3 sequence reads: CATETVRGREQYF. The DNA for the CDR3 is TGTGCCACCGAGACGGTTAGGGGGCGCGAGCAGTACTTC.

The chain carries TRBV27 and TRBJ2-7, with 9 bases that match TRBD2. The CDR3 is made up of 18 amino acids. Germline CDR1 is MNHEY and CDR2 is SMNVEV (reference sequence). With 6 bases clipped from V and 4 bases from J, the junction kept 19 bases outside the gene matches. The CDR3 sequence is CASRGRGGTAGTLYEQYF. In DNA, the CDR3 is TGTGCCAGCAGAGGGCGGGGGGGGACGGCAGGGACATTGTACGAGCAGTACTTC.

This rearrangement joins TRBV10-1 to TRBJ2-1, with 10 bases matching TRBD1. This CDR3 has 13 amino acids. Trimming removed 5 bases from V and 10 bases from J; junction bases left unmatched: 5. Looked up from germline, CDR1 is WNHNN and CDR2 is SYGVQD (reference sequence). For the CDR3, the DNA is TGCGCCAGCAGTTGGGACAGGGGCTCCGAGCAGTTCTTC. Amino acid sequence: CASSWDRGSEQFF.

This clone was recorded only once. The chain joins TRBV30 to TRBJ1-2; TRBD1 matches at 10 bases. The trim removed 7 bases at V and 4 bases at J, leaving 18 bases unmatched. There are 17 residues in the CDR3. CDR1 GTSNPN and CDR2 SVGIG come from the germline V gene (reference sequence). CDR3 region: CALKTDRGPPFFYGYTF. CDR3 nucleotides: TGTGCCTTAAAAACTGACAGGGGGCCTCCCTTCTTCTATGGCTACACCTTC.

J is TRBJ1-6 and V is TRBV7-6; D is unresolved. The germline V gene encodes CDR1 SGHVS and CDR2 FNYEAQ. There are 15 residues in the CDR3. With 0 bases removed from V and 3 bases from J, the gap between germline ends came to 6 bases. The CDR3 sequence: CASSLAEHYNSPLHF. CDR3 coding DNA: TGTGCCAGCAGCTTAGCAGAACACTATAATTCACCCCTCCACTTT.

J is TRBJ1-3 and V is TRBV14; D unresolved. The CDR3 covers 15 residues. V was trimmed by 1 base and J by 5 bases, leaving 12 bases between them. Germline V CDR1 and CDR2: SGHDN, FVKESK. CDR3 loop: CASSQGGFLRNTIYF. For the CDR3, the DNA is TGTGCCAGCAGCCAAGGAGGTTTTCTTCGAAACACCATATATTTT.

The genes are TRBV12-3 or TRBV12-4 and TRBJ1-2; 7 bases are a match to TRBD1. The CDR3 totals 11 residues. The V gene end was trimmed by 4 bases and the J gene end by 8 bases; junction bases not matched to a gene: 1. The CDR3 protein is CASSSGGGYTF. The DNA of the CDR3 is TGTGCCAGCAGTTCAGGGGGAGGCTACACCTTC.

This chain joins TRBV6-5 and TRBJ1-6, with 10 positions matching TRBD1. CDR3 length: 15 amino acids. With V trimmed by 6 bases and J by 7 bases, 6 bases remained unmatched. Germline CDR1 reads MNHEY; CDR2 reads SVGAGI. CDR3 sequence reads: CASRSQDRGNSPLHF. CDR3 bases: TGTGCCAGCAGATCCCAGGACAGGGGGAATTCACCCCTCCACTTT.

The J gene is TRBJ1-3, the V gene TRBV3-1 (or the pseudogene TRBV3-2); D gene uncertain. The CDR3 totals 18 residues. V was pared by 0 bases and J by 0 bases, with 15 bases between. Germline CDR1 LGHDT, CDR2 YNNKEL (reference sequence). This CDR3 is CASSQDYAVRSSGNTIYF. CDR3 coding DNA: TGTGCCAGCAGCCAAGATTACGCGGTAAGGAGCTCTGGAAACACCATATATTTT.

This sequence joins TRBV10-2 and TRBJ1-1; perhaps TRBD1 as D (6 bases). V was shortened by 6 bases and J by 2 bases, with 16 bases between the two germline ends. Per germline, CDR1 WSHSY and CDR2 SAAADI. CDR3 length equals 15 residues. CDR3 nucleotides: TGCGCCAGCAGGTCCCCGACAGGCCTTAACACTGAAGCTTTCTTT. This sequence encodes CASRSPTGLNTEAFF.

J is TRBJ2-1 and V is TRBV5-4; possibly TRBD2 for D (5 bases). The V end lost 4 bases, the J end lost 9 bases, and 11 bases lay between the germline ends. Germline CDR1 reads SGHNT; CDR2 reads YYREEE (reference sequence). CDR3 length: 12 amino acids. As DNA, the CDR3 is TGTGCCAGCAGCACCAAAGAGGGTGAGCAGTTCTTC. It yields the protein CASSTKEGEQFF.

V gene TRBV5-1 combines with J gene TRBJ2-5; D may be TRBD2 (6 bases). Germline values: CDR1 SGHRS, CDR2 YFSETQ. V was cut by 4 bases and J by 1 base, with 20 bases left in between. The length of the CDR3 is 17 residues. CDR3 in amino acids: CASSPRDRGGAQETQYF. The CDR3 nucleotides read TGCGCCAGCAGCCCTAGGGATAGGGGAGGTGCCCAAGAGACCCAGTACTTC.

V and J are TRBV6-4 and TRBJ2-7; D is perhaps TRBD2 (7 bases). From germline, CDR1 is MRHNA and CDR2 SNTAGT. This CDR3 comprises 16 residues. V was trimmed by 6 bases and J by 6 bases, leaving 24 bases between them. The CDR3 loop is CASRGGANSIIREQYF. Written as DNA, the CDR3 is TGTGCCAGCAGAGGGGGGGCGAATTCCATTATTCGCGAGCAGTACTTC.

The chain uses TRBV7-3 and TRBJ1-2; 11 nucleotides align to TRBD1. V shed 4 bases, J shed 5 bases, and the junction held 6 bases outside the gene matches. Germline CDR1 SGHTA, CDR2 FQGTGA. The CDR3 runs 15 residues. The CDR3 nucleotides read TGTGCCAGCAGCTCCCGGGACAGGGGGAGATATGGCTACACCTTC. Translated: CASSSRDRGRYGYTF.

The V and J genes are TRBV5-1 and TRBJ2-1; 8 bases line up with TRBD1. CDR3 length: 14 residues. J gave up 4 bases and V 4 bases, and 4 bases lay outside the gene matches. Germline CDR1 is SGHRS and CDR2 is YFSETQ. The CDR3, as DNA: TGCGCCAGCAGCCCCCGGGACAGGTACAATGAGCAGTTCTTC. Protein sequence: CASSPRDRYNEQFF.

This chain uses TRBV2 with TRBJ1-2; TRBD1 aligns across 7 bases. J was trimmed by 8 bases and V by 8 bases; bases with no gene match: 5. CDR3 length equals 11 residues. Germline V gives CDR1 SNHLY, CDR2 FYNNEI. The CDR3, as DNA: TGTGCCAGCTCCGGGACAGAAGGCTACACCTTC. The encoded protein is CASSGTEGYTF.